The rows below give T cell receptor beta chains drawn from one sample of a study of spatial heterogeneity in lung cancer. TCRdb processed the 5' RACE reads anew with MiXCR; each CDR3 protein has one entry. The table has over 25,000 distinct CDR3 sequences, just over 7% seen once. The material was lung tumor tissue, obtained at surgery. The source of these receptors is a male donor with early-stage non-small cell lung cancer. CDR3s include the opening cysteine and the closing phenylalanine or tryptophan. Fields, in order: J gene, clone size, D gene, V gene, CDR3 protein, CDR3 DNA. A D gene is named only where the DNA matches it firmly. Size tells how often a clone was seen (once, few, many) or the class of an expanded clone, and some rows leave it out.

j_gene: TRBJ2-7
abundance: once
d_gene: TRBD2
v_gene: TRBV6-1
CDR3aa: CASSGGTSGSYEQYF
CDR3nt: TGTGCCAGCAGTGGTGGGACTAGCGGGAGCTACGAGCAGTACTTC

j_gene: TRBJ2-1
abundance: many
d_gene: .
v_gene: TRBV6-5
CDR3aa: CASSFTIYNEQFF
CDR3nt: TGTGCCAGCAGTTTTACAATCTACAATGAGCAGTTCTTC

j_gene: TRBJ2-7
abundance: many
d_gene: .
v_gene: TRBV3-1
CDR3aa: CASSYGQTLREQYF
CDR3nt: TGTGCCAGCAGCTACGGACAGACTCTACGGGAGCAGTACTTC

j_gene: TRBJ2-3
abundance: .
d_gene: TRBD2
v_gene: TRBV4-3
CDR3aa: CASSQEASGGAFDTQYF
CDR3nt: TGCGCCAGCAGCCAAGAGGCTAGCGGGGGGGCCTTCGATACGCAGTATTTT

j_gene: TRBJ2-7
abundance: .
d_gene: .
v_gene: TRBV6-5
CDR3aa: CASSYSLDEQYF
CDR3nt: TGTGCCAGCAGTTACTCGCTAGACGAGCAGTACTTC

j_gene: TRBJ2-3
abundance: .
d_gene: .
v_gene: TRBV14
CDR3aa: CASTRDSTDTQYF
CDR3nt: TGTGCCAGCACCCGGGACAGCACAGATACGCAGTATTTT

j_gene: TRBJ2-1
abundance: many
d_gene: TRBD2
v_gene: TRBV7-2
CDR3aa: CASSTVAGSHNEQFF
CDR3nt: TGTGCCAGCAGCACTGTAGCGGGATCACACAATGAGCAGTTCTTC

j_gene: TRBJ2-7
abundance: few
d_gene: .
v_gene: TRBV14
CDR3aa: CASSQASGYEQYF
CDR3nt: TGTGCCAGCAGCCAAGCCTCAGGGTACGAGCAGTACTTC

j_gene: TRBJ1-1
abundance: few
d_gene: .
v_gene: TRBV7-8
CDR3aa: CASSSLLQGLDTEAFF
CDR3nt: TGTGCCAGCAGCTCCCTCCTACAGGGCTTGGACACTGAAGCTTTCTTT

j_gene: TRBJ2-7
abundance: .
d_gene: .
v_gene: TRBV20-1
CDR3aa: CSVPDGTYEQYF
CDR3nt: TGCAGTGTCCCGGACGGAACCTACGAGCAGTACTTC

j_gene: TRBJ1-2
abundance: many
d_gene: .
v_gene: TRBV27
CDR3aa: CASSLGEIITDGYTF
CDR3nt: TGTGCCAGCAGTTTAGGGGAAATCATAACCGATGGCTACACCTTC

j_gene: TRBJ2-3
abundance: few
d_gene: .
v_gene: TRBV19
CDR3aa: CASSIETGGDTQYF
CDR3nt: TGTGCCAGTAGTATAGAGACCGGTGGAGATACGCAGTATTTT

j_gene: TRBJ2-5
abundance: many
d_gene: .
v_gene: TRBV5-1
CDR3aa: CASSLWLSLEETQYF
CDR3nt: TGCGCCAGCAGCTTGTGGCTATCACTAGAGGAGACCCAGTACTTC

j_gene: TRBJ2-7
abundance: many
d_gene: .
v_gene: TRBV27
CDR3aa: CASSLKPGVGEQYF
CDR3nt: TGTGCCAGCAGTTTAAAGCCGGGGGTGGGGGAGCAGTACTTC

j_gene: TRBJ1-5
abundance: many
d_gene: TRBD1
v_gene: TRBV28
CDR3aa: CASSSTGAGQPQHF
CDR3nt: TGTGCCAGCAGTTCGACAGGGGCGGGCCAGCCCCAGCATTTT

j_gene: TRBJ2-1
abundance: many
d_gene: TRBD2
v_gene: TRBV5-1
CDR3aa: CASSFGGENEQFF
CDR3nt: TGCGCCAGCAGCTTTGGGGGGGAGAATGAGCAGTTCTTC

j_gene: TRBJ2-3
abundance: few
d_gene: .
v_gene: TRBV4-3
CDR3aa: CASSQRDRRGDTQYF
CDR3nt: TGCGCCAGCAGCCAACGGGACCGCAGAGGAGATACGCAGTATTTT

j_gene: TRBJ2-2
abundance: many
d_gene: TRBD2
v_gene: TRBV7-9
CDR3aa: CASSRSGGRTGELFF
CDR3nt: TGTGCCAGCAGCCGTAGCGGGGGAAGGACCGGGGAGCTGTTTTTT

j_gene: TRBJ1-4
abundance: many
d_gene: .
v_gene: TRBV7-2
CDR3aa: CASSLFQGKDEKLFF
CDR3nt: TGTGCCAGCAGCTTGTTCCAGGGAAAAGACGAAAAACTGTTTTTT

j_gene: TRBJ2-7
abundance: many
d_gene: TRBD1
v_gene: TRBV20-1
CDR3aa: CSADRGDSYEQYF
CDR3nt: TGCAGTGCCGACAGGGGGGACTCCTACGAGCAGTACTTC

j_gene: TRBJ2-3
abundance: many
d_gene: .
v_gene: TRBV20-1
CDR3aa: CSATAFGTQYF
CDR3nt: TGCAGTGCGACCGCTTTTGGTACGCAGTATTTT

j_gene: TRBJ2-2
abundance: .
d_gene: TRBD1
v_gene: TRBV7-2
CDR3aa: CASSWRQGDTGELFF
CDR3nt: TGTGCCAGCAGCTGGCGACAGGGGGACACCGGGGAGCTGTTTTTT

j_gene: TRBJ2-7
abundance: .
d_gene: .
v_gene: TRBV6-1
CDR3aa: CATGLVSWEQYF
CDR3nt: TGTGCCACGGGACTGGTTTCGTGGGAGCAGTACTTC

j_gene: TRBJ1-6
abundance: many
d_gene: TRBD1
v_gene: TRBV10-3
CDR3aa: CATMDRGSPLHF
CDR3nt: TGTGCCACAATGGACAGGGGTTCACCCCTCCACTTT

j_gene: TRBJ1-2
abundance: many
d_gene: TRBD1
v_gene: TRBV15
CDR3aa: CATSRRTGKNYYGYTF
CDR3nt: TGTGCCACCAGCAGGAGGACAGGGAAAAATTACTATGGCTACACCTTC

j_gene: TRBJ2-3
abundance: many
d_gene: .
v_gene: TRBV20-1
CDR3aa: CSAPRDTQYF
CDR3nt: TGCAGTGCTCCTAGGGATACGCAGTATTTT

j_gene: TRBJ2-1
abundance: .
d_gene: .
v_gene: TRBV7-6
CDR3aa: CASSLGPNYEQFF
CDR3nt: TGTGCCAGCAGCCTGGGGCCGAATTATGAGCAGTTCTTC

j_gene: TRBJ1-1
abundance: few
d_gene: .
v_gene: TRBV7-2
CDR3aa: CASSLGGRGTEAFF
CDR3nt: TGTGCCAGCAGCTTAGGAGGCAGGGGTACTGAAGCTTTCTTT

j_gene: TRBJ1-1
abundance: many
d_gene: .
v_gene: TRBV5-1
CDR3aa: CASSLAENTEAFF
CDR3nt: TGCGCCAGCAGCTTGGCTGAGAACACTGAAGCTTTCTTT

j_gene: TRBJ2-1
abundance: few
d_gene: TRBD2
v_gene: TRBV10-2
CDR3aa: CASSEKRGSYNEQFF
CDR3nt: TGCGCCAGCAGTGAGAAGCGGGGTTCCTACAATGAGCAGTTCTTC

j_gene: TRBJ2-5
abundance: .
d_gene: .
v_gene: TRBV20-1
CDR3aa: CSARDLRQDTQETQYF
CDR3nt: TGCAGTGCTAGAGATCTTAGACAGGACACCCAAGAGACCCAGTACTTC

j_gene: TRBJ1-3
abundance: few
d_gene: .
v_gene: TRBV6-6
CDR3aa: CASKTAYSGNTIYF
CDR3nt: TGTGCCAGCAAGACAGCGTACTCTGGAAACACCATATATTTT

j_gene: TRBJ2-5
abundance: .
d_gene: .
v_gene: TRBV9
CDR3aa: CASSVVGGRTQYF
CDR3nt: TGTGCCAGCAGCGTAGTAGGAGGGAGGACCCAGTACTTC

j_gene: TRBJ1-3
abundance: many
d_gene: TRBD1
v_gene: TRBV7-9
CDR3aa: CASSSLPGQGDSGNTIYF
CDR3nt: TGTGCCAGCAGCTCTCTCCCGGGACAGGGTGACTCTGGAAACACCATATATTTT

j_gene: TRBJ2-5
abundance: few
d_gene: .
v_gene: TRBV7-8
CDR3aa: CASSDDFPQYF
CDR3nt: TGTGCCAGCAGCGACGACTTTCCCCAGTACTTC

j_gene: TRBJ2-3
abundance: .
d_gene: TRBD2
v_gene: TRBV7-9
CDR3aa: CASIQTGGTTDTQYF
CDR3nt: TGTGCCAGCATCCAAACGGGGGGGACCACAGATACGCAGTATTTT

j_gene: TRBJ1-4
abundance: many
d_gene: .
v_gene: TRBV28
CDR3aa: CASVNEKLFF
CDR3nt: TGTGCCAGCGTTAATGAAAAACTGTTTTTT

j_gene: TRBJ2-3
abundance: .
d_gene: TRBD2
v_gene: TRBV5-1
CDR3aa: CASSLGGSGGASTDTQYF
CDR3nt: TGCGCCAGCAGCTTGGGCGGTAGCGGGGGAGCTAGCACAGATACGCAGTATTTT

j_gene: TRBJ2-1
abundance: .
d_gene: .
v_gene: TRBV28
CDR3aa: CASSQTPTTDNEQFF
CDR3nt: TGTGCCAGTTCCCAGACCCCCACCACAGACAATGAGCAGTTCTTC

j_gene: TRBJ1-6
abundance: many
d_gene: TRBD1
v_gene: TRBV15
CDR3aa: CATSRDREGANSPLHF
CDR3nt: TGTGCCACCAGCAGAGATCGGGAGGGGGCAAATTCACCCCTCCACTTT

j_gene: TRBJ2-1
abundance: many
d_gene: TRBD1
v_gene: TRBV20-1
CDR3aa: CSAVYGTGVENEQFF
CDR3nt: TGCAGTGCAGTATACGGGACAGGGGTTGAGAATGAGCAGTTCTTC